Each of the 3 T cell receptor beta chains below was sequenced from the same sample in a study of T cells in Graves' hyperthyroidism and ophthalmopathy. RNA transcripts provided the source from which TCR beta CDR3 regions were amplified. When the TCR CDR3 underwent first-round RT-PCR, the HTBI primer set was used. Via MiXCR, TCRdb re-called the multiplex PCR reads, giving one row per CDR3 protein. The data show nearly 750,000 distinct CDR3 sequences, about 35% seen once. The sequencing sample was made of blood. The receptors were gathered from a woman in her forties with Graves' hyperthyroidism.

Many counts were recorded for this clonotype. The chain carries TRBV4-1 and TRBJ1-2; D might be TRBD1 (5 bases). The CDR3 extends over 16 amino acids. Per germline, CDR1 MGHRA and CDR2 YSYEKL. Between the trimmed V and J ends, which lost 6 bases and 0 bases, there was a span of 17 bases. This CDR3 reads CASSNLFRDANYGYTF. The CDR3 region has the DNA TGCGCCAGCAGTAACTTATTCAGGGACGCTAACTATGGCTACACCTTC.

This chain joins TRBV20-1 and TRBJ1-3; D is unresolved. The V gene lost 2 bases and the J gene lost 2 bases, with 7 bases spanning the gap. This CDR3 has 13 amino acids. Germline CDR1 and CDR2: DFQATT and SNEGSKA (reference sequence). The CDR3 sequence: CSARSKTGNTIYF. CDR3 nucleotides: TGCAGTGCTAGATCGAAGACTGGAAACACCATATATTTT.

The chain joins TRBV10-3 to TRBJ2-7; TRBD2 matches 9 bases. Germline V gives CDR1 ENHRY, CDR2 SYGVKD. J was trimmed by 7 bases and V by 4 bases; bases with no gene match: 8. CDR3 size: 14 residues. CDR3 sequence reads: CAISVGTSRVEQYF. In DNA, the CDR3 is TGTGCCATCAGTGTCGGGACTAGCAGGGTTGAGCAGTACTTC.